The sequence of this TCR beta chain was determined in a study of cytomegalovirus exposure and HLA in healthy donors. At the level of the study: Early release data held roughly 90 million unique TCRs from HLA-typed donors.

Trimming stripped 9 bases from V and 0 bases from J, with 18 bases between. CDR1 LNHDA and CDR2 SQIVND come from the germline V gene (reference sequence). CDR3 length equals 15 residues. In the case of this clone: As yet, its antigen is unknown.

Primers included in the PCR were 60 Vbeta and 13 Jbeta primers. TCRdb keeps only in-frame clones here, not all; method: immunoSEQ multiplex PCR. Among roughly 110,000 clones listed, about 81% were seen once. Broader study findings: The authors reported that TCR beta sequences could predict HLA-A and HLA-B alleles. These predictions were accurate for most subjects in the first cohort. Clonal expansion was found to be greater in HLA-associated TCR beta chains than in equally common others in a later analysis.

The sample was PBMCs. The chain recombines TRBV19 with TRBJ2-7, with a possible D match to TRBD1 (5 bases). This TCR was sampled from a male donor in good health and CMV-seropositive. CDR3 in amino acids: CASRNLRQTSYEQYF. CDR3 DNA sequence: TGTGCCAGCCGAAACCTTCGACAGACCTCCTACGAGCAGTACTTC.